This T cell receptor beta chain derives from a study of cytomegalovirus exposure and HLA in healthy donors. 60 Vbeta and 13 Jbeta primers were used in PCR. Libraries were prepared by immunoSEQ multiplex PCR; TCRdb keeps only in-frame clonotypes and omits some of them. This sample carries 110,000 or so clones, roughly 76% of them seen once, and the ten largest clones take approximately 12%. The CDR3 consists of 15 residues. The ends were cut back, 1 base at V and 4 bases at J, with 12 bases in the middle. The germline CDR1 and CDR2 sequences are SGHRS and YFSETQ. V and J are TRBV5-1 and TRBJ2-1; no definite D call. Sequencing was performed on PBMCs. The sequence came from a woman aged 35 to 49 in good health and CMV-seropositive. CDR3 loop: CASSLYGLIYNEQFF. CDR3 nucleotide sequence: TGCGCCAGCAGCTTGTATGGTCTAATTTACAATGAGCAGTTCTTC.